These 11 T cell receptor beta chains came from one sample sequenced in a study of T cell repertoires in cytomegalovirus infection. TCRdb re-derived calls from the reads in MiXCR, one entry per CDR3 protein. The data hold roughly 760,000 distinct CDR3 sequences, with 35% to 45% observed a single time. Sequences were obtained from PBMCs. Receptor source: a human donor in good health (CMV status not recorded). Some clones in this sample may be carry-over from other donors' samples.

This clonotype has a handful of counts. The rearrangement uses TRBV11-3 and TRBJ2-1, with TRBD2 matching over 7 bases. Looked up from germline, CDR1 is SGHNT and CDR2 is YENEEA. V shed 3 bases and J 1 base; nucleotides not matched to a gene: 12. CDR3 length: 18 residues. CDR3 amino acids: CASSFGDGGGESYNEQFF. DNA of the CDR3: TGTGCCAGCAGCTTCGGGGACGGCGGGGGAGAATCCTACAATGAGCAGTTCTTC.

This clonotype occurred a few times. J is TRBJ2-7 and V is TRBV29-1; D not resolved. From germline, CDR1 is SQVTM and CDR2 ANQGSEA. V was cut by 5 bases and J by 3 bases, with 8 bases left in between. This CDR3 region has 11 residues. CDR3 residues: CSVFTDYEQYF. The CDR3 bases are TGCAGCGTTTTCACGGACTACGAGCAGTACTTC.

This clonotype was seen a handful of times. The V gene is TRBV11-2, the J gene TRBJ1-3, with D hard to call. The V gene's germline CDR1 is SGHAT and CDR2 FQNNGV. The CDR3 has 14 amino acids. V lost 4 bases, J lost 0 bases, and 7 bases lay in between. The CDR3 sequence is CASSYGNSGNTIYF. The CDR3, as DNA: TGTGCCAGCAGCTATGGGAACTCTGGAAACACCATATATTTT.

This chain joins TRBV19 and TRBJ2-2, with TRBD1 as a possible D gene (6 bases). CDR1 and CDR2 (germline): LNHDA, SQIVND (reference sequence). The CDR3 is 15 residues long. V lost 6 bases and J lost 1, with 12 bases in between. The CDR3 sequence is CASSDMDRNTGELFF. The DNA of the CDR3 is TGTGCCAGTAGCGACATGGACAGGAACACCGGGGAGCTGTTTTTT.

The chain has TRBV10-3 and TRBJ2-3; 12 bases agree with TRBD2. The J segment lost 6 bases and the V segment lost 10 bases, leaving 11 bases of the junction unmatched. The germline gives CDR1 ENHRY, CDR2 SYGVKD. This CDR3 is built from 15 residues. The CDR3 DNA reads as TGTGCCACCAGACTAGCGGGAGCCAGTACTGATACGCAGTATTTT. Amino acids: CATRLAGASTDTQYF.

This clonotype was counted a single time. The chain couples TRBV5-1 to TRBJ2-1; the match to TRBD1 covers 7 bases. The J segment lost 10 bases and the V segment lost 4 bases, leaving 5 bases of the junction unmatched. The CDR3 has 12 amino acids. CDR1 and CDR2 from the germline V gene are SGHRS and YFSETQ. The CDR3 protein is CASSDRAYEQFF. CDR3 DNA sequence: TGCGCCAGCAGCGACAGGGCTTACGAGCAGTTCTTC. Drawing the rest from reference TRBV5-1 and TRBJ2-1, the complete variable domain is KAGVTQTPRYLIKTRGQQVTLSCSPISGHRSVSWYQQTPGQGLQFLFEYFSETQRNKGNFPGRFSGRQFSNSRSEMNVSTLELGDSALYLCASSDRAYEQFFGPGTRLTVL.

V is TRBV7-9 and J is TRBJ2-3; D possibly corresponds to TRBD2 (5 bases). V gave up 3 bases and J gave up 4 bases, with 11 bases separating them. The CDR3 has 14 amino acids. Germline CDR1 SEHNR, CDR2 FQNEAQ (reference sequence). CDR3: CASSFLLAPDTQYF. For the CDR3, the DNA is TGTGCCAGCAGCTTTTTGCTAGCCCCAGATACGCAGTATTTT.

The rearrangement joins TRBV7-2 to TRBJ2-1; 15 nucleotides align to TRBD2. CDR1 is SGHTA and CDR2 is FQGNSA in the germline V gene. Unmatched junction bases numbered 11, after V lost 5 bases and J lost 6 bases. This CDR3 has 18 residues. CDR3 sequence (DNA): TGTGCCAGCAGCCTACTTCTCCGGACTAGCGGGAGGGGCAATGAGCAGTTCTTC. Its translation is CASSLLLRTSGRGNEQFF.

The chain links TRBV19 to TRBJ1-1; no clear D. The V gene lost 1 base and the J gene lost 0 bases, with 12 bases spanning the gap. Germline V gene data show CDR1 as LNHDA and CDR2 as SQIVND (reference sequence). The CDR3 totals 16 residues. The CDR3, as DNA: TGTGCCAGTAGTATAGGGTCCCGGACGGTGAACACTGAAGCTTTCTTT. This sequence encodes CASSIGSRTVNTEAFF.

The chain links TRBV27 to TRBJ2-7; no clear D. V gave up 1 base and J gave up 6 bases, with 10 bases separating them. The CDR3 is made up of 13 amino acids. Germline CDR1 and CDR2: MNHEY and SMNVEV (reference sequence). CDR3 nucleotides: TGTGCCAGCAGTTTATTGTACACGGGCGAGCAGTACTTC. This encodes CASSLLYTGEQYF.

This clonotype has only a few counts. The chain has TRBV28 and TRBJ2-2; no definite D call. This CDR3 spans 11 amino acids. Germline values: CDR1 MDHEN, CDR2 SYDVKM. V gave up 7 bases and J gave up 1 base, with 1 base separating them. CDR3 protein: CASKNTGELFF. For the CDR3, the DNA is TGTGCCAGCAAGAACACCGGGGAGCTGTTTTTT.